The sequence of this T cell receptor (beta chain) was determined in a study of T cells in tuberculosis. Study-level information: In South Africa, adults with active tuberculosis were compared with IGRA-negative and latently infected IGRA-positive adolescents. PBMC were archived before or within 7 days of starting treatment.

Sequencing used immunoSEQ multiplex PCR; TCRdb keeps in-frame clones, though not all of them. The sample has approximately 10,000 clones, around 94% seen once. The CDR3 totals 12 residues. Germline lookup yields CDR1 SNHLY and CDR2 FYNNEI. V gave up 6 bases and J gave up 12 bases; unmatched junction bases: 7. The sequenced sample consisted of PBMCs. The rearrangement joins TRBV2 to TRBJ1-4; 7 positions match TRBD1. The sequence came from an adult with tuberculosis. CDR3 bases: TGTGCCAGCAGCAATACCGGGACAGAACTGTTTTTT. It specifies CASSNTGTELFF.